This T cell receptor beta chain is drawn from a study of T cell changes during pregnancy in multiple sclerosis. Trimming took off 8 bases at V and 4 bases at J, with 9 bases between the two ends. Per germline, CDR1 SNHLY and CDR2 FYNNEI. The CDR3 runs 12 residues. The method was immunoSEQ multiplex PCR; TCRdb's version includes in-frame clones alone and lacks a portion of them. The top ten hold more than 1% of the sample, which has tens of thousands of clones, 90% to 95% seen once. The source was peripheral blood, collected in the first trimester of pregnancy. The chain combines TRBV2 with TRBJ1-3; D is uncertain. The sequence was obtained from a female donor with multiple sclerosis, enrolled in a pregnancy study. The CDR3 loop is CASGGRGNTIYF. CDR3 bases: TGTGCCAGCGGCGGGCGGGGAAACACCATATATTTT.